These 18 T cell receptor beta chains were all obtained from the same sample, sequenced in a study of regulatory T cells in long-lasting Graves disease. Library construction for TCR beta used iRepertoire HTBI primers and Arm-PCR of CDR3 regions. One entry per CDR3 protein results from TCRdb running MiXCR on the multiplex PCR reads. The top ten hold roughly 14% of the sample, which has around 430,000 distinct CDR3 sequences, around a fifth seen once. Regarding time point: persistent/refractory GD, antithyroid drugs over 5 years with positive TRAb. RNA from PBMCs was the source of the TCR library. Specimen: peripheral blood mononuclear cells (PBMCs), collected when the disease was refractory, from a patient treated with antithyroid drugs. The receptors were sampled from a female donor with Graves disease.

This rearrangement joins TRBV28 to TRBJ2-2, with TRBD1 as a possible D gene (6 bases). This CDR3 is built from 15 residues. Per the germline V gene, CDR1 is MDHEN and CDR2 is SYDVKM. V lost 1 base to trimming and J lost 0 bases, with 6 bases between them. CDR3 loop: CASSLYRANTGELFF. The CDR3 coding sequence is TGTGCCAGCAGTTTATACAGGGCGAACACCGGGGAGCTGTTTTTT.

V gene TRBV7-3 combines with J gene TRBJ1-6, with unresolved D. Germline V lookup: CDR1 SGHTA, CDR2 FQGTGA. The CDR3 covers 14 residues. V was clipped by 1 base and J by 9 bases, with 10 bases between them. The CDR3: CASSLIGNTSPLHF. CDR3 bases: TGTGCCAGCAGCTTAATAGGGAATACTTCACCCCTCCACTTT.

This clonotype was observed many times. The chain has TRBV20-1 and TRBJ1-5; D gene unclear. Per the germline V gene, CDR1 is DFQATT and CDR2 is SNEGSKA (reference sequence). The CDR3 consists of 14 residues. Trimming cost V 6 bases and J 3 bases, with 15 bases left between them. This chain's CDR3 is CSASRRLDNQPQHF. CDR3 bases: TGCAGTGCCAGTCGCAGGCTTGACAATCAGCCCCAGCATTTT.

This clonotype has only a few counts. V usage is TRBV7-9 and J usage is TRBJ2-5; 7 nucleotides agree with TRBD2. The CDR3 runs to 18 residues. The junction had 15 bases not matched to a gene; V was cut back by 1 base and J by 4 bases. Germline CDR1 reads SEHNR; CDR2 reads FQNEAQ (reference sequence). The CDR3 coding sequence is TGTGCCAGCAGCTTAGGGGACGGGGGAGCGGGGTCTCGAGAGACCCAGTACTTC. Its translation is CASSLGDGGAGSRETQYF. Looking up the rest from reference TRBV7-9 and TRBJ2-5 gives the full variable domain: DTGVSQNPRHKITKRGQNVTFRCDPISEHNRLYWYRQTLGQGPEFLTYFQNEAQLEKSRLLSDRFSAERPKGSFSTLEIQRTEQGDSAMYLCASSLGDGGAGSRETQYFGPGTRLLVL.

The chain has TRBV2 and TRBJ1-5; TRBD1 is a possible D gene (5 bases). The CDR3 runs 15 residues. CDR1 and CDR2 (germline): SNHLY, FYNNEI. V was pared by 4 bases and J by 0 bases, with 10 bases between. CDR3 amino acids: CASSGGGYSNQPQHF. DNA for the CDR3: TGTGCCAGCAGTGGCGGGGGGTATAGCAATCAGCCCCAGCATTTT.

The V call is TRBV20-1, the J call TRBJ1-4; possibly TRBD1 for D (5 bases). This CDR3 has 15 residues. Germline V gene data show CDR1 as DFQATT and CDR2 as SNEGSKA (reference sequence). Between the trimmed V and J ends, which lost 3 bases and 5 bases, there was a span of 16 bases. The CDR3 sequence: CSAREGGAANEKLFF. In DNA, the CDR3 is TGCAGTGCTAGGGAAGGTGGGGCGGCGAATGAAAAACTGTTTTTT.

This clonotype showed up many times. The rearrangement joins TRBV10-3 to TRBJ1-6; 9 bases agree with TRBD1. The CDR3 sequence is 13 residues long. J was trimmed by 10 bases and V by 10 bases; bases with no gene match: 8. Germline V gives CDR1 ENHRY, CDR2 SYGVKD. CDR3 sequence (DNA): TGTGCCACCCTAGACAGGGGGGAATCACCCCTCCACTTT. This codes for CATLDRGESPLHF.

The table lists this clonotype with many counts. This sequence joins TRBV6-5 and TRBJ1-5; D uncertain. Trimming removed 4 bases at V and 3 bases at J, with 16 bases between. The CDR3 spans 16 residues. The germline gives CDR1 MNHEY, CDR2 SVGAGI. CDR3 loop: CASSSTPDTSNQPQHF. Written as DNA, the CDR3 is TGTGCCAGCAGTTCAACCCCAGACACCTCCAATCAGCCCCAGCATTTT.

This clonotype appeared many times. This chain joins TRBV12-3 or TRBV12-4 and TRBJ2-4; the D gene is possibly TRBD2 (5 bases). Trimming left V 5 bases short and J 4 bases short, with 9 bases between. The CDR3 consists of 13 residues. The CDR3 sequence: CASSPGMKNIQYF. CDR3 DNA sequence: TGTGCCAGCAGTCCCGGGATGAAAAACATTCAGTACTTC.

V gene TRBV6-2 or TRBV6-3 combines with J gene TRBJ2-7, with D possibly matching TRBD2 (6 bases). This CDR3 comprises 15 residues. Between the trimmed V and J ends, which lost 2 bases and 0 bases, there was a span of 11 bases. Per germline, CDR1 MNHEY and CDR2 SVGEGT. In DNA, the CDR3 is TGTGCCAGCAGTTACGGAGGGGATCACTCCTACGAGCAGTACTTC. Translated: CASSYGGDHSYEQYF.

In its sample, this clonotype was seen many times. The gene calls are TRBV7-2 and TRBJ1-5, with D possibly TRBD1 on 5 matching bases. CDR3 size: 16 residues. V was cut by 1 base and J by 2 bases, with 12 bases left in between. CDR1 and CDR2 (germline): SGHTA, FQGNSA. The CDR3 DNA sequence: TGTGCCAGCAGCTTAGGTGCAGGGATAGGCAATCAGCCCCAGCATTTT. Its translation: CASSLGAGIGNQPQHF.

The rearrangement uses TRBV7-8 and TRBJ2-5; the match to TRBD2 covers 14 bases. The V segment lost 5 bases and the J segment 5 bases; nucleotides outside the gene matches: 13. The CDR3 is made up of 18 amino acids. CDR1 is SGHVS, CDR2 FQNEAQ, per germline. Here the CDR3 reads CASSPGGLAGAPAETQYF. In nucleotides, the CDR3 is TGTGCCAGCAGCCCCGGGGGACTAGCGGGGGCCCCGGCGGAGACCCAGTACTTC.

This clonotype was detected many times. The V call is TRBV6-1, the J call TRBJ1-5; 8 bases are a match to TRBD1. Trimming at V came to 5 bases and at J to 1 base, leaving 4 bases not matched to a gene. This CDR3 is built from 15 residues. Germline CDR1 reads MNHNS; CDR2 reads SASEGT. CDR3 sequence reads: CASSHGQGSNQPQHF. In nucleotides, the CDR3 is TGTGCCAGCAGTCACGGACAGGGCAGCAATCAGCCCCAGCATTTT.

The sample holds many counts of this clonotype. V gene TRBV28 combines with J gene TRBJ1-4, with 7 bases matching TRBD1. V was pared by 9 bases and J by 5 bases, with 9 bases of the junction left unmatched. Germline assignment: CDR1 MDHEN and CDR2 SYDVKM. CDR3 length: 14 residues. The CDR3 nucleotides are TGTGCCAGTTTTCCCAGGGGGGGGAATGAAAAACTGTTTTTT. This gives the protein CASFPRGGNEKLFF.

This clonotype was counted a few times. The V call is TRBV7-6, the J call TRBJ2-2, with a weak D call TRBD2 (6 bases). Germline V lookup: CDR1 SGHVS, CDR2 FNYEAQ. V was pared by 5 bases and J by 2 bases, with 12 bases between. This CDR3 spans 15 amino acids. The CDR3 DNA is TGTGCCAGCAGCCGAAGGACTACTAACACCGGGGAGCTGTTTTTT. It codes for CASSRRTTNTGELFF.

This clonotype has at least ten counts. The chain links TRBV6-5 to TRBJ1-6, with D possibly TRBD1 on 5 matching bases. Per the germline V gene, CDR1 is MNHEY and CDR2 is SVGAGI. The CDR3 is 20 residues long. Trimming cost V 0 bases and J 7 bases, with 25 bases left between them. CDR3 sequence: CASSYSLSGLQALQNSPLHF. In DNA, the CDR3 is TGTGCCAGCAGTTACTCGTTGTCGGGACTTCAGGCCCTACAGAATTCACCCCTCCACTTT.

This clonotype was counted ten times or more. The chain is built from TRBV28 and TRBJ1-1, with D perhaps TRBD1 (6 bases). This CDR3 region has 18 residues. V lost 3 bases, J lost 1 base, and 21 bases lay in between. Germline loops: CDR1 MDHEN, CDR2 SYDVKM. The CDR3 here is CASSFLPGEGATNTEAFF. For the CDR3, the DNA is TGTGCCAGCAGTTTTCTCCCAGGGGAAGGTGCCACGAACACTGAAGCTTTCTTT.

The V and J genes are TRBV3-1 and TRBJ2-2, with D unclear. Trimming took off 4 bases at V and 2 bases at J, with 8 bases between the two ends. Germline CDR1 is LGHDT and CDR2 is YNNKEL (reference sequence). CDR3 size: 14 residues. CDR3 residues: CASSRSGNTGELFF. DNA for the CDR3: TGTGCCAGCAGCCGATCCGGAAACACCGGGGAGCTGTTTTTT.